These T cell receptor beta chains were read from a single sample in a study of PD-1 blockade in classical Hodgkin lymphoma. The table came from immunoSEQ multiplex PCR; TCRdb's copy has only in-frame clones and leaves some out. The sample lists 25,000 to 30,000 clones; around 85% were seen once. The specimen was CD4+ T cells from blood, collected before the fourth cycle of nivolumab. These receptors originate from a human donor with classical Hodgkin lymphoma. CDR3s include the opening cysteine and the closing phenylalanine or tryptophan. The order of the fields is V gene, D gene, clone size, J gene, CDR3 DNA, CDR3 protein. D genes are given only for firm matches. Expanded clones get a size class; other rows say once, few or many, or leave the size out.

>TRBV19|TRBD1|NA|TRBJ1-2
TGTGCCAGTAGTATATCGGGGACAGGTGCCTATGGCTACACCTTC
CASSISGTGAYGYTF
>TRBV6-4|NA|NA|TRBJ2-7
TGTGCCAGCACCCTCGGGACCTACGAGCAGTACTTC
CASTLGTYEQYF
>TRBV6-6|NA|NA|TRBJ1-5
TGTGCCAGCAGCCTGGAGAATCAGCCCCAGCATTTT
CASSLENQPQHF
>TRBV7-9|NA|NA|TRBJ1-5
TGTGCCAGCAGCTTACCTCGCGGGGGGGGCCGCGGCAATCAGCCCCAGCATTTT
CASSLPRGGGRGNQPQHF
>TRBV7-9|TRBD1|NA|TRBJ2-7
TGTGCCAGCAGCGTCACAGGGGACGCCTACGAGCAGTACTTC
CASSVTGDAYEQYF
>TRBV4-1|NA|NA|TRBJ2-3
TGCGCCAGCAGAACCACCGGAGGATCCCCAGATACGCAGTATTTT
CASRTTGGSPDTQYF
>TRBV11-1|NA|NA|TRBJ2-3
TGTGCCAGCAGCACGCACATTCGGGCAGATACGCAGTATTTT
CASSTHIRADTQYF
>TRBV19|NA|NA|TRBJ1-1
TGTGCCAGTTCAGGGAACGGGGTAAACACTGAAGCTTTCTTT
CASSGNGVNTEAFF
>TRBV19|TRBD2|NA|TRBJ2-1
TGTGCCAGTAGCCCTAGCGGGAGGGCCTCCTACAATGAGCAGTTCTTC
CASSPSGRASYNEQFF
>TRBV19|TRBD1|NA|TRBJ1-5
TGTGCCAGTAGTACGGTTACAGGGGTAGGTCAGCCCCAGCATTTT
CASSTVTGVGQPQHF
>TRBV19|NA|NA|TRBJ1-3
TGTGCCAGTAGTATTAAAATTATGGGACACTCCTCTGGAAACACCATATATTTT
CASSIKIMGHSSGNTIYF
>TRBV12-5|NA|NA|TRBJ2-2
TGTGCTAGTGGTTTGGTGGTTCCCTACACCGGGGAGCTGTTTTTT
CASGLVVPYTGELFF
>TRBV5-1|NA|NA|TRBJ2-3
TGCGCCAGCAGCTTGGAACCTAGCACAGATACGCAGTATTTT
CASSLEPSTDTQYF
>TRBV30|TRBD2|NA|TRBJ2-3
TGTGCCTTCCTCCTAGCGGGAGTGGCCGATACGCAGTATTTT
CAFLLAGVADTQYF
>TRBV6-5|TRBD2|NA|TRBJ2-4
TGTGCCAGCAGGCCTAGCGGGAGGGCCTGGAACATTCAGTACTTC
CASRPSGRAWNIQYF
>TRBV18|NA|NA|TRBJ2-2
TGTGCCACCACGACTGCGAACACCGGGGAGCTGTTTTTT
CATTTANTGELFF
>TRBV2|NA|NA|TRBJ1-1
TGTGCCAGCAAGATGGAGTGGGGGACTGAAGCTTTCTTT
CASKMEWGTEAFF
>TRBV7-9|NA|once|TRBJ1-4
TGTGCCAGCAGCCCTTCTGGAGAAAAACTGTTTTTT
CASSPSGEKLFF
>TRBV19|NA|NA|TRBJ2-7
TGTGCCAGTAGTATGGAGGGGAGCTCCTACGAGCAGTACTTC
CASSMEGSSYEQYF
>TRBV2|NA|few|TRBJ2-7
TGTGCCAGCAGTGGTGGGGTTCTAGGTCTCTCCTACGAGCAGTACTTC
CASSGGVLGLSYEQYF
>TRBV25-1|NA|NA|TRBJ2-7
TGTGCCAGCAGTGAACCACAGGTCTACGAGCAGTACTTC
CASSEPQVYEQYF
>TRBV9|NA|NA|TRBJ2-3
TGTGCCAGCAGCATTTCAGGGAATTGGGTTGATACGCAGTATTTT
CASSISGNWVDTQYF
>TRBV6-6|TRBD1|NA|TRBJ2-1
TGTGCCAGCAGTTCTCCTGGACAGGGGGCAAACAATGAGCAGTTCTTC
CASSSPGQGANNEQFF
>TRBV6-4|NA|NA|TRBJ2-2
TGTGCCAGCAGTGCCCAAGGGCAGGGGATCGGGGAGCTGTTTTTT
CASSAQGQGIGELFF
>TRBV7-2|TRBD1|NA|TRBJ2-2
TGTGCCAGCAGCTTTAGACAGGGTGGTTCGGGGGAGCTGTTTTTT
CASSFRQGGSGELFF
>TRBV10-3|TRBD2|NA|TRBJ2-5
TGTGCCACATCTAGCGGGAAGGTGGAGACCCAGTACTTC
CATSSGKVETQYF
>TRBV5-5|NA|NA|TRBJ2-3
TGTGCCAGCAGCGTACTAAGCGCTGGAGATACGCAGTATTTT
CASSVLSAGDTQYF
>TRBV5-1|NA|NA|TRBJ2-5
TGCGCCAGCAGCTTGCGTTGGGGGGGACAAGGGGAGACCCAGTACTTC
CASSLRWGGQGETQYF
>TRBV6-6|NA|NA|TRBJ1-4
TGTGCCAGCAGCCTACTGGCACAGCTTAATGAAAAACTGTTTTTT
CASSLLAQLNEKLFF
>TRBV7-9|NA|NA|TRBJ2-2
TGTGCCAGCAGCTTAATAGAGACCGGGGAGCTGTTTTTT
CASSLIETGELFF
>TRBV29-1|NA|NA|TRBJ1-3
TGCAGCGTTGAGACAGTCTCTGGAAACACCATATATTTT
CSVETVSGNTIYF
>TRBV7-9|NA|once|TRBJ2-1
TGTGCCAGCAGCCACCTGGCGGGGAGTTCCAGAAGCTCCTACAATGAGCAGTTCTTC
CASSHLAGSSRSSYNEQFF
>TRBV6-5|NA|NA|TRBJ2-7
TGTGCCAGCAGTTATTCCGGGTACCACGAGCAGTACTTC
CASSYSGYHEQYF
>TRBV6-1|NA|NA|TRBJ1-5
TGTGCCAGCGCGTATAGACAGGATAGCAATCAGCCCCAGCATTTT
CASAYRQDSNQPQHF
>TRBV29-1|TRBD1|once|TRBJ1-1
TGCAGCGTTGGAGACAGGGGGAACACTGAAGCTTTCTTT
CSVGDRGNTEAFF